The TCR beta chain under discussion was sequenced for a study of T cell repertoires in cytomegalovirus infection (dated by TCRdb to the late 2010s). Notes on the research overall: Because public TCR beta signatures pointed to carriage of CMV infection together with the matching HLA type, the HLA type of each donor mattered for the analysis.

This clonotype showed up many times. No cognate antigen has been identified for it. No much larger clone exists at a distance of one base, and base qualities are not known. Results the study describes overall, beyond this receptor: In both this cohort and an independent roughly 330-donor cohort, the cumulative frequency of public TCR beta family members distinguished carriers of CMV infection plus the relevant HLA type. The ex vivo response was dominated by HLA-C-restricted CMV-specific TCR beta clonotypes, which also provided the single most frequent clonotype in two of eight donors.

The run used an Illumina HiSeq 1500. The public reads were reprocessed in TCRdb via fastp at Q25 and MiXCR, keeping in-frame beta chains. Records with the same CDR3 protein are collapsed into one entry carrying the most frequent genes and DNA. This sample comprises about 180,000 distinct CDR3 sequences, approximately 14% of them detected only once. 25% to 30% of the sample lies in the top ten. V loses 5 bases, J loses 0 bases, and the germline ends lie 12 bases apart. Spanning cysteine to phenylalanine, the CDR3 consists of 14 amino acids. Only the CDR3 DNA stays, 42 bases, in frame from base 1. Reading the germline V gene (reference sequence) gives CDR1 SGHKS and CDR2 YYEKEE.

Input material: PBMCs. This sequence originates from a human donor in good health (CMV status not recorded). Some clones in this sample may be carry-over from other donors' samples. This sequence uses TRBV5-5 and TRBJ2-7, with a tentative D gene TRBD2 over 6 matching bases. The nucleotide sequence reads TGTGCCAGCAGGGAGGGACCCCTCTCCTACGAGCAGTACTTC. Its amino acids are CASREGPLSYEQYF.